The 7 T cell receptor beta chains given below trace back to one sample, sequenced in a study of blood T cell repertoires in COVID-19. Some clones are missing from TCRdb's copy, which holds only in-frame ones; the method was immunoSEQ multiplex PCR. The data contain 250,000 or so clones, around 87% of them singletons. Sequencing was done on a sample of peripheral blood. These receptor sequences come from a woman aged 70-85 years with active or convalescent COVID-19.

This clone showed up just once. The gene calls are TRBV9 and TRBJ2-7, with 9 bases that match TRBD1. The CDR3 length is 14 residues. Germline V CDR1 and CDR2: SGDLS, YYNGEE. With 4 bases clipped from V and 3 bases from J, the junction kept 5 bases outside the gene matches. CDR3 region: CASSPGTGNYEQYF. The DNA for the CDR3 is TGTGCCAGCAGCCCTGGGACAGGGAACTACGAGCAGTACTTC.

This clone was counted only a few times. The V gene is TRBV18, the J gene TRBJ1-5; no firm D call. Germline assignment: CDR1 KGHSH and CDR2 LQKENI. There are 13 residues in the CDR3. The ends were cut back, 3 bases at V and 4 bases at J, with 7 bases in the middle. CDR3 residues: CASSPLENQPQHF. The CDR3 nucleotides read TGTGCCAGCTCACCGTTGGAGAATCAGCCCCAGCATTTT. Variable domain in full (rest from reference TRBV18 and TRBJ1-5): NAGVMQNPRHLVRRRGQEARLRCSPMKGHSHVYWYRQLPEEGLKFMVYLQKENIIDESGMPKERFSAEFPKEGPSILRIQQVVRGDSAAYFCASSPLENQPQHFGDGTRLSIL.

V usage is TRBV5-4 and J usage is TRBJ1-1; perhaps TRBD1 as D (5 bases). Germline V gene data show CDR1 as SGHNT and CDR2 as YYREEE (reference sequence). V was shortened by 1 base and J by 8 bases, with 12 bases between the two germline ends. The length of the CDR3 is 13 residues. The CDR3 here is CASSLTQGGEAFF. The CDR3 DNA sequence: TGTGCCAGCAGCTTGACTCAGGGTGGGGAAGCTTTCTTT. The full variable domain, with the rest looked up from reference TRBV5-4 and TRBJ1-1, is ETGVTQSPTHLIKTRGQQVTLRCSSQSGHNTVSWYQQALGQGPQFIFQYYREEENGRGNFPPRFSGLQFPNYSSELNVNALELDDSALYLCASSLTQGGEAFFGQGTRLTVV.

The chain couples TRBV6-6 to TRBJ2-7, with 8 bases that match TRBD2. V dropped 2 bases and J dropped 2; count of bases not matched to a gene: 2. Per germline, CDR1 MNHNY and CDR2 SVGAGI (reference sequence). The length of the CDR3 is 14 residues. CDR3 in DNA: TGTGCCAGCAGTTACCGGGGGGGGACCTACGAGCAGTACTTC. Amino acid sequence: CASSYRGGTYEQYF.

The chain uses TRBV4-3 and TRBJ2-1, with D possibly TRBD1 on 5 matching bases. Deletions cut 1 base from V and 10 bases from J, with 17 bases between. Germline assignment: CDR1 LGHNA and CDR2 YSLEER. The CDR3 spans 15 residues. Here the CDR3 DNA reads TGCGCCAGCAGCCAAGGAGGAATTATTGGGGCAGAGCAGTTCTTC. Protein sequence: CASSQGGIIGAEQFF.

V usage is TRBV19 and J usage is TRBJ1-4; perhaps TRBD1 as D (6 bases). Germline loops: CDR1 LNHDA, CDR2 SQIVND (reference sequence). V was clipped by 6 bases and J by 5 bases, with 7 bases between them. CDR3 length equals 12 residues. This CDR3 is CASSDRNEKLFF. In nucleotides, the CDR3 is TGTGCCAGTAGCGACAGGAATGAAAAACTGTTTTTT.

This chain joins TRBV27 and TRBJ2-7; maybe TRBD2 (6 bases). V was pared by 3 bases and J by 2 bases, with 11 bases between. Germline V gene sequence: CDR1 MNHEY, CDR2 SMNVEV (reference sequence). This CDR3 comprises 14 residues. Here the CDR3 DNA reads TGTGCCAGCAGTTTGTTGGGACTTCCCTACGAGCAGTACTTC. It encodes CASSLLGLPYEQYF.